This T cell receptor (beta chain) was recorded in a study of persistence of HIV-infected CD4 T cells. Whole-study context: CD4+ T cells responding to CMV or HIV-1 Gag were isolated. Study findings and constraints: Compared with CD3/CD28-stimulated cells, CMV- and Gag-responding cells showed lower TCRbeta richness.

The libraries were made with immunoSEQ version 4 in survey mode. TCRdb's copy holds only in-frame clones and misses some; the assay was immunoSEQ multiplex PCR. This table has 48,000 or so clones, around 75% appearing once. On this clone: What it binds is unknown.

Cells were stimulated with CMV-infected fibroblast lysates at roughly 10 ug/mL. Memory cells lacking CD40L and CD69 with high CD45RO were sorted. Sample: CD4+ T cells sorted from PBMCs after approximately 19-hour stimulation, taken from a patient who received antiretroviral therapy. The TCR was taken from an adult man with HIV who was CMV-seropositive.

DNA for the CDR3: TGTGCCAGCCTCCTGACAGGGGGGCAGGTGAATGGCTACACCTTC. This codes for CASLLTGGQVNGYTF. V gene TRBV19 combines with J gene TRBJ1-2; 9 bases align to TRBD1. This CDR3 is built from 15 residues. V was pared by 9 bases and J by 6 bases, with 14 bases of the junction left unmatched. Germline V CDR1 and CDR2: LNHDA, SQIVND (reference sequence).